This T cell receptor (beta chain) was found in a study of early T cells in non-severe SARS-CoV-2 infection. TCRdb passed the 5' RACE reads through MiXCR, listing each CDR3 protein once. The profile covers about 97,000 distinct CDR3 sequences, with around 10% appearing a single time and roughly 4.5% taken by the ten largest. The germline V and J ends were trimmed by 3 bases and 0 bases, with 9 bases remaining between them. CDR3 length equals 14 residues. CDR1 and CDR2 from the germline V gene are MGHRA and YSYEKL. The chain uses TRBV4-1 and TRBJ2-7; no definite D call. The sample here was whole blood, taken at baseline. The sequence was collected from an adult who was a healthcare worker with PCR-confirmed SARS-CoV-2 infection or an uninfected control (not recorded which). For the CDR3, the DNA is TGCGCCAGCAGCCATGTAAAGACCTCCTACGAGCAGTACTTC. Translating gives CASSHVKTSYEQYF.